Reported below is one T cell receptor (beta chain). V lost 0 bases and J 6 bases, leaving 23 bases between the germline ends. The CDR3 has 18 amino acids. Germline V lookup: CDR1 LGHNA, CDR2 YNFKEQ. These data come from a study of blood T cell repertoires in COVID-19. Authors' processing steps: Reference gene primer amplification gave estimated nucleated cell counts. Assay: immunoSEQ multiplex PCR; the TCRdb copy retains only in-frame clones and omits some. The V and J calls and clone size are taken from that table; D and trimming were inferred from the DNA. The sample lists 90,000 to 150,000 clones, about three quarters seen once, with 6.2% in the top ten.

The V and J genes are TRBV4-2 and TRBJ1-2, with D possibly TRBD1 on 6 matching bases. The TCR sequence derives from a man aged 65-85 years with acute or convalescent COVID-19. Source material: peripheral blood. CDR3: CASSQEALTGQSFNGYTF. In nucleotides, the CDR3 is TGTGCCAGCAGCCAAGAGGCCCTCACCGGACAGAGCTTTAATGGCTACACCTTC.